Here is one T cell receptor beta chain with its context. These data come from a study of identical twins. TCRdb re-derived calls from the 5' RACE reads in MiXCR, one entry per CDR3 protein. The sample holds more than 400,000 distinct CDR3 sequences, nearly 15% seen once. Unmatched junction bases numbered 7, after V lost 3 bases and J lost 0 bases. This CDR3 has 18 residues. The V gene's germline CDR1 is KGHDR and CDR2 SFDVKD. The data were also submitted as part of a second study, on yellow fever vaccine responses in identical twins.

The chain links TRBV24-1 to TRBJ2-1; the match to TRBD2 covers 10 bases. Sequenced: CD4+ T cells sorted from blood. The source is a woman aged 18-29 years in good health. The CDR3 bases are TGTGCCACCAGTGATCGCTTGCAGCGGGGGGGCTCCTACAATGAGCAGTTCTTC. Residues: CATSDRLQRGGSYNEQFF.